Listed below are T cell receptor beta chains from one sample, sequenced in a study of T cells in tuberculosis. Repertoires were generated with immunoSEQ multiplex PCR, while TCRdb's copy carries only in-frame clones and drops some. Seen here are 25,000 to 35,000 clones, under 95% observed once, and the top ten hold approximately 6.8%. The sequencing used PBMCs, collected at tuberculosis diagnosis. The origin of the receptors is an adult with tuberculosis. Each CDR3 is given with its conserved first and last residue. The D gene is left open where the match is weak. Not every row has a clone size; where given, it reads once, few, many or a size class.

D	V	J	size	DNA	CDR3
NA	TRBV4-1	TRBJ1-1	NA	TGCGCCAGCTCAATAGGGGATCAGAACACTGAAGCTTTCTTT	CASSIGDQNTEAFF
NA	TRBV30	TRBJ2-2	NA	TGTGCCTGGAGTGTACTCGGGGGCACCGGGGAGCTGTTTTTT	CAWSVLGGTGELFF
TRBD1	TRBV2	TRBJ1-2	NA	TGTGCCAGCAGTGAAGGCGGGACAGGATCTAACTATGGCTACACCTTC	CASSEGGTGSNYGYTF
NA	TRBV18	TRBJ1-2	NA	TGTGCCAGCTCACCACCCGGGGTTTTCTATGGCTACACCTTC	CASSPPGVFYGYTF
TRBD2	TRBV11-2	TRBJ2-1	once	TGTGCCAGCAGTCCACCAGGGATAGCGGGGGACAATGAGCAGTTCTTC	CASSPPGIAGDNEQFF
NA	TRBV29-1	TRBJ2-7	NA	TGCAGCGTTGACGCAGGGCCCTCCTACGAGCAGTACTTC	CSVDAGPSYEQYF
NA	TRBV2	TRBJ2-3	NA	TGTGCCAGCAGTGTGTTCGTATCTAGCACAGATACGCAGTATTTT	CASSVFVSSTDTQYF
NA	TRBV19	TRBJ1-2	NA	TGTGCCAGTAGTATACACAACAACTATGGCTACACCTTC	CASSIHNNYGYTF
NA	TRBV30	TRBJ2-1	NA	TGTGCCTGGGAGGACAGCGAGTACAATGAGCAGTTCTTC	CAWEDSEYNEQFF
TRBD2	TRBV7-2	TRBJ2-1	NA	TGTGCCAGCAGCTCCCCCCGACTAGCGGGGGACTACAATGAGCAGTTCTTC	CASSSPRLAGDYNEQFF
NA	TRBV4-1	TRBJ2-7	NA	TGCGCCAGCAGCCAAGGAAGGGGCAGACGCTACGAGCAGTACTTC	CASSQGRGRRYEQYF
TRBD2	TRBV2	TRBJ2-3	NA	TGTGCCAGCAGGCGGGAGGGCCAGTTAGATACGCAGTATTTT	CASRREGQLDTQYF
NA	TRBV2	TRBJ2-5	NA	TGTGCCAGCAGTGAACTTGGAGGGTTAAAGGGGGAGACCCAGTACTTC	CASSELGGLKGETQYF
TRBD1	TRBV28	TRBJ1-1	NA	TGTGCCAGCAGAGAGACAGGGGTGAGAGCTTTCTTT	CASRETGVRAFF
TRBD1	TRBV5-1	TRBJ1-4	few	TGCGCCAGCAGCGCGGGACAGGGGCGGTCTAATGAAAAACTGTTTTTT	CASSAGQGRSNEKLFF
NA	TRBV19	TRBJ1-1	NA	TGTGCCAGTAGTATCTCGGGACACATAAACACTGAAGCTTTCTTT	CASSISGHINTEAFF
NA	TRBV28	TRBJ2-4	few	TGTGCCAGCAGGGACAGTCTAGCCAAAAACATTCAGTACTTC	CASRDSLAKNIQYF
NA	TRBV4-1	TRBJ1-5	NA	TGCGCCAGCAGCCAAGATCCCGGGATCCAGCCCCAGCATTTT	CASSQDPGIQPQHF
NA	TRBV2	TRBJ2-1	NA	TGTGCCAGCGGTTGGACTTCTGACAATGAGCAGTTCTTC	CASGWTSDNEQFF
NA	TRBV7-2	TRBJ1-3	NA	TGTGCCAGCAGCTTAGCGAGACAAATCTCTGGAAACACCATATATTTT	CASSLARQISGNTIYF
NA	TRBV28	TRBJ2-7	NA	TGTGCCAGCAGTACCCTTGCTGTCAGTTTCTCCTACGAGCAGTACTTC	CASSTLAVSFSYEQYF
TRBD1	TRBV4-2	TRBJ1-4	NA	TGTGCCAGCAGCCTTCCGGGACAGGAGAATGAAAAACTGTTTTTT	CASSLPGQENEKLFF
NA	TRBV19	TRBJ2-2	NA	TGTGCCAGTAGTATCAGGGGCGGGGAGCTGTTTTTT	CASSIRGGELFF
NA	TRBV9	TRBJ2-2	once	TGTGCCAGCAGCACTCCGGCCGGGGAGCTGTTTTTT	CASSTPAGELFF
NA	TRBV5-5	TRBJ2-7	once	TGTGCCAGCAGCTCAAGCATACGGGGCTCCTACGAGCAGTACTTC	CASSSSIRGSYEQYF
NA	TRBV12-5	TRBJ2-2	NA	TGTGCTAGTTCGGGGGCGAACACCGGGGAGCTGTTTTTT	CASSGANTGELFF
NA	TRBV30	TRBJ2-3	NA	TGTGCCTGGAGTTGGGACTCACAGACAGATACGCAGTATTTT	CAWSWDSQTDTQYF
NA	TRBV18	TRBJ1-2	NA	TGTGCCAGCTCACCAACCCGAGGAGGGGAAAGAAGCTATGGCTACACCTTC	CASSPTRGGERSYGYTF
NA	TRBV19	TRBJ1-6	NA	TGTGCCAGTAGTAGAAGACAAAGCTCCTATAATTCACCCCTCCACTTT	CASSRRQSSYNSPLHF
NA	TRBV9	TRBJ1-5	NA	TGTGCCAGCAGCGGGGCGGGGATTAATCAGCCCCAGCATTTT	CASSGAGINQPQHF
NA	TRBV18	TRBJ1-3	NA	TGTGCCAGCTCACCACTATCAGGGCTAAACTCTGGAAACACCATATATTTT	CASSPLSGLNSGNTIYF
NA	TRBV2	TRBJ1-2	NA	TGTGCCAGCAGCTCTTCTACGTGGGTGGAGGGCTACACCTTC	CASSSSTWVEGYTF
NA	TRBV12-1	TRBJ2-7	once	TGTGCCAGCACGCTGACAGGGATAGTAGGTTTCTACGAGCAGTACTTC	CASTLTGIVGFYEQYF
TRBD1	TRBV5-4	TRBJ2-1	NA	TGTGCCAGCAGCTCCGGGACAGGCTATAGGAGCAATGAGCAGTTCTTC	CASSSGTGYRSNEQFF
TRBD2	TRBV28	TRBJ2-2	NA	TGTGCCAGCAGTTTAGGGCTAGCGGGAGGGCCAACCGGGGAGCTGTTTTTT	CASSLGLAGGPTGELFF
NA	TRBV6-5	TRBJ1-1	NA	TGTGCCAGCAGTTGGGGTGGGGGGATGAACACTGAAGCTTTCTTT	CASSWGGGMNTEAFF
TRBD2	TRBV11-2	TRBJ2-7	NA	TGTGCCAGCAGACCGGGACTAGCGGGAACCTACGAGCAGTACTTC	CASRPGLAGTYEQYF
NA	TRBV5-1	TRBJ1-2	NA	TGCGCCAGCAGCTCTCGGACGGGGGGCGAAGCTAACTATGGCTACACCTTC	CASSSRTGGEANYGYTF
NA	TRBV5-1	TRBJ2-7	NA	TGCGCCAGCAGCGAAGAACCGGGATACGAGCAGTACTTC	CASSEEPGYEQYF
TRBD1	TRBV6-6	TRBJ1-2	NA	TGTGCCAGCAGCCCCGGGACAGGGATAGATGGCTACACCTTC	CASSPGTGIDGYTF
TRBD1	TRBV6-6	TRBJ1-1	NA	TGTGCCAGCAGTCACGGGGACAGGCCGAACACTGAAGCTTTCTTT	CASSHGDRPNTEAFF
NA	TRBV6-5	TRBJ2-3	NA	TGTGCCAGCAGTCAACAGGGAGATACGCAGTATTTT	CASSQQGDTQYF
TRBD2	TRBV19	TRBJ2-7	NA	TGTGCCAGTAGGTACAGCGGGAGCGCCTGGGAGCAGTACTTC	CASRYSGSAWEQYF
NA	TRBV5-1	TRBJ1-1	NA	TGCGCCAGCAGCTCTGGACAATTGAACACTGAAGCTTTCTTT	CASSSGQLNTEAFF
NA	TRBV10-3	TRBJ1-3	NA	TGTGCCATCAGTGGACACCAGACAGTCCCTGGAAACACCATATATTTT	CAISGHQTVPGNTIYF
TRBD1	TRBV28	TRBJ2-7	NA	TGTGCCACCCACAGGGGCTACTCGATATACGAGCAGTACTTC	CATHRGYSIYEQYF
TRBD2	TRBV19	TRBJ2-7	NA	TGTGCCAGTAGTGCCGCGGGGGGGGACTACGAGCAGTACTTC	CASSAAGGDYEQYF
NA	TRBV19	TRBJ2-2	NA	TGTGCCAGTACCAACGGGGTTTTTGGGACCGGGGAGCTGTTTTTT	CASTNGVFGTGELFF
TRBD2	TRBV11-2	TRBJ2-1	once	TGTGCCAGCAGCCCGGGGGTAGCGGGTTACAATGAGCAGTTCTTC	CASSPGVAGYNEQFF
TRBD2	TRBV5-1	TRBJ2-3	NA	TGCGCCAGCAGCTCCCGGGGGAGCGGGGGGGCCGCAGATACGCAGTATTTT	CASSSRGSGGAADTQYF